One and the same sample provided the 7 T cell receptor beta chains below, sequenced in a study of STAT3 mutations in large granular lymphocyte leukemia. Study-level points and caveats: At least one immunodominant TCR beta clonotype appeared in every T-cell large granular lymphocyte leukemia patient.

No cognate antigen is known for these TCRs. Repertoires were generated with immunoSEQ multiplex PCR, while TCRdb's copy carries only in-frame clones and drops some. The table includes 30,000 to 45,000 clones, 70% to 90% detected once. Sequencing input: PBMCs. The receptors shown here come from a human donor with T large granular lymphocyte leukemia. Some clones in this sample may be carry-over from other donors' samples.

The chain combines TRBV28 with TRBJ2-1; 13 bases agree with TRBD2. The CDR3 is 14 amino acids. J gave up 10 bases and V 6 bases, and 6 bases lay outside the gene matches. The germline V gene encodes CDR1 MDHEN and CDR2 SYDVKM. For the CDR3, the DNA is TGTGCCAGCAGGCGGACTAGCGGGGGATTAGAGCAGTTCTTC. Residues: CASRRTSGGLEQFF.

The chain employs TRBV5-1 and TRBJ1-5; D is unclear. The CDR3 has 13 residues. The germline V gene has CDR1 SGHRS and CDR2 YFSETQ. V lost 0 bases to trimming and J lost 3 bases, with 4 bases between them. This chain's CDR3 is CASSLDSNQPQHF. The CDR3 DNA sequence: TGCGCCAGCAGCTTGGACTCCAATCAGCCCCAGCATTTT.

The chain is built from TRBV11-2 and TRBJ2-2, with 7 bases identical to TRBD1. Germline values: CDR1 SGHAT, CDR2 FQNNGV. The V gene end was trimmed by 3 bases and the J gene end by 6 bases; junction bases not matched to a gene: 10. CDR3 length equals 16 residues. The CDR3 loop is CASSFLRGRSAGELFF. In DNA form, the CDR3 reads TGTGCCAGCAGCTTTCTGAGGGGGCGTAGCGCCGGGGAGCTGTTTTTT.

The rearrangement joins TRBV4-1 to TRBJ1-4, with D unclear. Germline-derived CDR1 and CDR2 are MGHRA and YSYEKL. Between the trimmed V and J ends, which lost 0 bases and 4 bases, there was a span of 12 bases. The CDR3 has 16 residues. CDR3 residues: CASSQDGLGRNEKLFF. The CDR3, as DNA: TGCGCCAGCAGCCAAGATGGACTCGGGCGTAATGAAAAACTGTTTTTT.

The J gene is TRBJ1-5, the V gene TRBV19; the D is unclear. Germline loops: CDR1 LNHDA, CDR2 SQIVND (reference sequence). This CDR3 spans 14 amino acids. Trimming left V 3 bases short and J 0 bases short, with 6 bases between. The DNA for the CDR3 is TGTGCCAGTAGTATGTCCCATAGCAATCAGCCCCAGCATTTT. Its translation: CASSMSHSNQPQHF.

The chain links TRBV19 to TRBJ1-1, with D possibly being TRBD1 (5 bases). The CDR3 covers 13 residues. V lost 5 bases to trimming and J lost 4 bases, with 11 bases between them. The germline V gene has CDR1 LNHDA and CDR2 SQIVND (reference sequence). As DNA, the CDR3 is TGTGCCAGTAGTGGTGGGGGAGGCACTGAAGCTTTCTTT. Residues: CASSGGGGTEAFF.

This chain joins TRBV29-1 and TRBJ1-1; D remains ambiguous. The CDR3 is made up of 13 amino acids. The V end lost 6 bases, the J end lost 2 bases, and 13 bases lay between the germline ends. The germline V gene has CDR1 SQVTM and CDR2 ANQGSEA. In DNA, the CDR3 is TGCAGCGTCCCCCCGGGCGGTAACACTGAAGCTTTCTTT. Its protein is CSVPPGGNTEAFF.